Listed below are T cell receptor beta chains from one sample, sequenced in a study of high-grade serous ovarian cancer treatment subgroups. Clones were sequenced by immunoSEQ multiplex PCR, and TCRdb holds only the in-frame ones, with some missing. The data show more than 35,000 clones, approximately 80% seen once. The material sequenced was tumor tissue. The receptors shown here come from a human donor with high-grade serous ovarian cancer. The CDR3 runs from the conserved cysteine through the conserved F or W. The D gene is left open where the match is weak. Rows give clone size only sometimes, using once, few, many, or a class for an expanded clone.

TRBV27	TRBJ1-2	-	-	CASSPSLNYGYTF	TGTGCCAGCAGTCCATCCCTCAACTATGGCTACACCTTC
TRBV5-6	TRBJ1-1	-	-	CASSLVRTEAFF	TGTGCCAGCAGCTTGGTTCGGACTGAAGCTTTCTTT
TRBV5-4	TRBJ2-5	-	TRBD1	CASSVPGQGRGTQYF	TGTGCCAGCAGCGTACCGGGACAGGGGCGAGGGACCCAGTACTTC
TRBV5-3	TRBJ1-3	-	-	CARSLGGPRAGNTIYF	TGTGCCAGAAGCTTAGGAGGGCCAAGGGCTGGAAACACCATATATTTT
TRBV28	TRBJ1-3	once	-	CASSLSGEGLRNTIYF	TGTGCCAGCAGTTTATCGGGGGAGGGCCTTCGGAACACCATATATTTT
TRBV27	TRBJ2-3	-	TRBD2	CASSLPTSGLTDTQYF	TGTGCCAGCAGTTTACCAACTAGCGGACTCACAGATACGCAGTATTTT
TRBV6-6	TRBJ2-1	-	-	CATRATSSYNEQFF	TGTGCCACTCGGGCAACAAGCTCCTACAATGAGCAGTTCTTC
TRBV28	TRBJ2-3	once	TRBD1	CASSLMMGQGSSTDTQYF	TGTGCCAGCAGTTTAATGATGGGACAGGGCTCCAGCACAGATACGCAGTATTTT
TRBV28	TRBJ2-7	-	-	CASSLTFQTYEQYF	TGTGCCAGCAGTTTGACATTCCAAACCTACGAGCAGTACTTC
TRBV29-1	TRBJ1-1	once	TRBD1	CSVRLGQRGTEAFF	TGCAGCGTTCGTCTGGGACAGCGGGGGACTGAAGCTTTCTTT
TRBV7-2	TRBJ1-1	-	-	CASSLRSGSMNTEAFF	TGTGCCAGCAGCTTAAGGTCAGGATCAATGAACACTGAAGCTTTCTTT
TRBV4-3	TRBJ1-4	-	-	CASSQGEKLFF	TGCGCCAGCAGCCAAGGTGAAAAACTGTTTTTT
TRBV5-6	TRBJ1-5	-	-	CASSWGSHQPQHF	TGTGCCAGCAGCTGGGGGTCCCATCAGCCCCAGCATTTT
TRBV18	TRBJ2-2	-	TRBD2	CASSGLATGELFF	TGTGCCAGCTCGGGACTAGCCACCGGGGAGCTGTTTTTT
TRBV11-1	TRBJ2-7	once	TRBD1	CASTPRPGQDSYEQYF	TGTGCCAGCACCCCCCGTCCGGGACAGGACTCCTACGAGCAGTACTTC
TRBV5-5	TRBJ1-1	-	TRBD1	CASSLAGQLNTEAFF	TGTGCCAGCAGCTTGGCGGGACAGCTGAACACTGAAGCTTTCTTT
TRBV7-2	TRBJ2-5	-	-	CASSFGDQETQYF	TGTGCCAGCAGCTTCGGGGATCAAGAGACCCAGTACTTC
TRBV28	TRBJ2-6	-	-	CASDSGLLSGANVLTF	TGTGCCAGCGATTCAGGGCTTCTCTCTGGGGCCAACGTCCTGACTTTC
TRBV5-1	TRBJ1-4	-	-	CASSSGALGDYEKLFF	TGCGCCAGCAGTTCAGGGGCACTAGGTGACTATGAAAAACTGTTTTTT
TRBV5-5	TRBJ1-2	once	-	CASSLQGASNYGYTF	TGTGCCAGCAGCTTGCAGGGTGCCTCCAACTATGGCTACACCTTC
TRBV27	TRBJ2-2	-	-	CASSFRRGGTGELFF	TGTGCCAGCAGTTTCCGAAGAGGGGGAACCGGGGAGCTGTTTTTT
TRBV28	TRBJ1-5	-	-	CASSFGGSNQPQHF	TGTGCCAGCAGTTTCGGCGGAAGCAATCAGCCCCAGCATTTT
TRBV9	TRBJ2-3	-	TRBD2	CASSVASGSAVTQYF	TGTGCCAGCAGCGTAGCCAGCGGGAGTGCGGTTACGCAGTATTTT
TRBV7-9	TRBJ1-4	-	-	CASSLQGSTNEKLFF	TGTGCCAGCAGCTTACAGGGATCAACTAATGAAAAACTGTTTTTT
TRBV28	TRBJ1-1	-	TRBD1	CASSRGQGEEAFF	TGTGCCAGCAGCCGGGGACAGGGGGAAGAGGCTTTCTTT
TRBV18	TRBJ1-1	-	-	CASSPSVSSNTEAFF	TGTGCCAGCTCACCATCTGTTAGTTCGAACACTGAAGCTTTCTTT
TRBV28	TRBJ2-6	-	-	CASRSPSDGGANVLTF	TGTGCCAGCAGGTCCCCCTCGGACGGTGGGGCCAACGTCCTGACTTTC
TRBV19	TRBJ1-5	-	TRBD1	CASSIEQGVQPQHF	TGTGCCAGTAGTATCGAACAGGGGGTGCAGCCCCAGCATTTT
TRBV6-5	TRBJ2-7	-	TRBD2	CASSYGSGRGYEQYF	TGTGCCAGCAGTTACGGAAGCGGGAGGGGATACGAGCAGTACTTC
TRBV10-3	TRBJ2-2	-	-	CAISLGPPGELFF	TGTGCCATCTCCCTCGGCCCTCCGGGGGAGCTGTTTTTT
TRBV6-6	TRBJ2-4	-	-	CASGPRDNIQYF	TGTGCCAGCGGTCCCAGGGACAACATTCAGTACTTC
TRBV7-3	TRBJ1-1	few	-	CASSSGRQNTEAFF	TGTGCCAGCAGCAGCGGACGGCAGAACACTGAAGCTTTCTTT
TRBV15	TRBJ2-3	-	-	CATSMSGLGPDTQYF	TGTGCCACCAGCATGTCGGGGTTAGGACCAGATACGCAGTATTTT
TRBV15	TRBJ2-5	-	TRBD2	CATSLRTRGETQYF	TGTGCCACCAGCCTCCGGACTAGAGGGGAGACCCAGTACTTC
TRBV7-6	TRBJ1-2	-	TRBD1	CASSRTGRFSYGYTF	TGTGCCAGCAGCCGGACAGGGAGATTTAGCTATGGATACACCTTC
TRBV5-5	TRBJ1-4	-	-	CASSLGQGKEKLFF	TGTGCCAGCAGCTTGGGGCAGGGGAAGGAAAAACTGTTTTTT
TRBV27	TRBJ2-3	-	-	CASSLAGLQYF	TGTGCCAGCAGTTTAGCGGGTTTGCAGTATTTT